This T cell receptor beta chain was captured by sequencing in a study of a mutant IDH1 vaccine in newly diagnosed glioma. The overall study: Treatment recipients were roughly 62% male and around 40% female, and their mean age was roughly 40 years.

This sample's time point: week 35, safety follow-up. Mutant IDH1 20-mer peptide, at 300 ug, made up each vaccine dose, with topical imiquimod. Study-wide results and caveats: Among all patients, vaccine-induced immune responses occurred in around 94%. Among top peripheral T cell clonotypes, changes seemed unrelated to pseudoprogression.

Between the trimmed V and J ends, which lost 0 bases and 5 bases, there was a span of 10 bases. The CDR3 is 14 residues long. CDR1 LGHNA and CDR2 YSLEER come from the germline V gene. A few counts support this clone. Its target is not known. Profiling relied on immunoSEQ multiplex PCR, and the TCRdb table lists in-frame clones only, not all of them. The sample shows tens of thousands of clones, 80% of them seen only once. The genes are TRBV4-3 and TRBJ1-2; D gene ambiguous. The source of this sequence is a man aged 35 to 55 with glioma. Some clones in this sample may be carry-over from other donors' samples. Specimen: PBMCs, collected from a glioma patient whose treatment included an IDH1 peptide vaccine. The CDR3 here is CASSQERTGYGYTF. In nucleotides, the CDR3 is TGCGCCAGCAGCCAAGAGCGGACCGGATATGGCTACACCTTC.